The 3 T cell receptor beta chains reported below all come from one sample, sequenced in a study of blood T cell repertoires in COVID-19 (dated by TCRdb to about 2020). Library creation used the immunoSEQ multiplex PCR assay. Not all clones reach the TCRdb copy of this immuneACCESS table, which keeps in-frame sequences only. Checked studies attribute under half of the gap to unresolved V genes and leave the rest unexplained. The sample yields approximately 92,000 clones; 82% were counted once. Jointly, the top ten make up 15% to 20% of the sample. Sequences were obtained from peripheral blood. The receptors derive from a man older than 75 with acute or convalescent COVID-19.

This chain uses TRBV6-1 with TRBJ1-6; D unclear. CDR1 is MNHNS and CDR2 is SASEGT in the germline V gene. V was trimmed by 1 base and J by 7 bases, leaving 8 bases between them. The CDR3 contains 14 residues. The CDR3 DNA reads as TGTGCCAGCAGTGAAGTCCGTTTCAATTCACCCCTCCACTTT. It specifies CASSEVRFNSPLHF.

The CDR3 reads CASIPTGSSYEQYF. The CDR3, as DNA: TGCGCCAGCATCCCGACAGGTTCCTCCTACGAGCAGTACTTC. This chain uses TRBV23-1 with TRBJ2-7; tentative D call: TRBD1 (6 bases). TRBV23-1 belongs to the ORF category, with a function that is uncertain. CDR3 length: 14 residues. With 7 bases removed from V and 0 bases from J, the gap between germline ends came to 13 bases.

The V and J genes are TRBV3-1 (or the pseudogene TRBV3-2) and TRBJ1-5; 7 nucleotides align to TRBD1. With 5 bases clipped from V and 0 bases from J, the junction kept 10 bases outside the gene matches. CDR1 and CDR2 (germline): LGHDT, YNNKEL (reference sequence). This CDR3 comprises 17 residues. CDR3 DNA sequence: TGTGCCAGCAGCGCCTCGACAGGGTTTTATAGCAATCAGCCCCAGCATTTT. The encoded protein is CASSASTGFYSNQPQHF.